The clone carrying this T cell receptor beta chain showed up just a few times. Its antigen is as yet unknown. Sampling of bone marrow took place during active disease in every patient. The V gene's germline CDR1 is SQVTM and CDR2 ANQGSEA. This CDR3 is built from 12 residues. Trimming cost V 7 bases and J 1 base, with 10 bases left between them. From around 0.4 ug of RNA, a library with molecular barcoded alpha/delta and beta/gamma adaptors was made. Using its own MiXCR run on the reads, TCRdb lists one record per CDR3 protein. The sample records over 50,000 distinct CDR3 sequences, roughly 19% being singletons. These data come from a study of read filtering for tumor transcriptome and immune sequencing. Study overall: The cohort had some 17 men and about 15 women aged about 45 to 90, mean roughly 65 years. TCR-mapped reads were about 3.5 to 10.27 million with IR-seq versus roughly 85 to 1,400 with RNA-seq. Whole-study results and caveats: Compared with RNA-seq, IR-seq gave much higher clonotype depth and reliability.

V gene TRBV29-1 combines with J gene TRBJ1-1; D unresolved. This TCR derives from a donor at least 40 years old with multiple myeloma. Sequencing was carried out using a population of CD138-negative cells sorted from bone marrow. This CDR3 reads CSGREQNTEAFF. CDR3 sequence (DNA): TGCAGCGGTAGGGAGCAGAACACTGAAGCTTTCTTT.